This TCR beta chain appears in the sequencing data of a study of vaccination effects on CD4 cells after COVID-19. The germline CDR1 and CDR2 sequences are SNHLY and FYNNEI. V lost 6 bases to trimming and J lost 6 bases; unmatched junction nucleotides: 8. This CDR3 is 13 amino acids long. Sequencing used immunoSEQ multiplex PCR; TCRdb keeps in-frame clones, though not all of them. The repertoire holds 75,000 or so clones, with over 75% as singletons. Antigen-specific CD4+ T cells were expanded (with viral peptide pools) by the ViraFEST assay ahead of sequencing. Cultured cells yielded isolated CD4+ T cells after less than 11 days. Either the BNT162b2 or mRNA-1273 vaccine was given to participants in two doses. Worth noting for this clone: Its antigen is not identified.

V is TRBV2 and J is TRBJ2-7; 7 nucleotides align to TRBD2. The sample consisted of CD4+ T cells from PBMCs cultured with HCoV-OC43 spike peptides, taken after COVID-19 vaccination. Subset given: HCoV-OC43 spike overlapping peptide pool stimulation. The clonotype was recovered from a human donor who received a COVID-19 vaccine. CDR3 residues: CASSQNTGGEQYV. The CDR3 DNA reads TGTGCCAGCAGCCAAAATACGGGGGGCGAGCAGTACGTC.